The 17 T cell receptor beta chains in this list originate from one sample, sequenced in a study of blood T cell repertoires in COVID-19. Only in-frame clones appear in the TCRdb table, and some are missing; sequencing was by immunoSEQ multiplex PCR. The sample contains about 170,000 clones, roughly 85% of which appear only once. Sequencing was carried out using PBMCs or T cells enriched from blood (not recorded which). These receptors originate from a woman aged 70-85 years in a cohort exposed to, infected with or recovered from COVID-19 (not recorded which).

This sequence joins TRBV19 and TRBJ1-1; 7 bases agree with TRBD1. J lost 0 bases, V lost 4 bases, and 5 bases had no gene match. The CDR3 has 15 amino acids. The germline gives CDR1 LNHDA, CDR2 SQIVND (reference sequence). This CDR3 reads CASSSRTGLNTEAFF. The CDR3 DNA reads as TGTGCCAGTAGTAGTAGGACAGGCCTGAACACTGAAGCTTTCTTT.

This clone was observed a single time. This rearrangement joins TRBV18 to TRBJ1-3, with D unresolved. CDR3 length: 13 amino acids. Per germline, CDR1 KGHSH and CDR2 LQKENI. The V gene lost 3 bases and the J gene lost 5 bases, with 8 bases spanning the gap. In DNA, the CDR3 is TGTGCCAGCTCACCTACAGACAGAAACACCATATATTTT. Its protein product is CASSPTDRNTIYF.

The V call is TRBV24-1, the J call TRBJ2-1; 10 nucleotides match TRBD2. The CDR3 is 14 amino acids. The germline CDR1 and CDR2 sequences are KGHDR and SFDVKD. V lost 7 bases and J lost 5; bases outside the gene matches: 4. CDR3 bases: TGTGCCACCAGAACTAGCGGGGCTAACAATGAGCAGTTCTTC. Translation: CATRTSGANNEQFF.

The rearrangement links TRBV28 to TRBJ1-2; 10 bases fit TRBD1. The trim removed 3 bases at V and 2 bases at J, leaving 9 bases unmatched. The CDR3 consists of 17 residues. From germline, CDR1 is MDHEN and CDR2 SYDVKM. CDR3 nucleotides: TGTGCCAGCAGTTTTTGGGACAGGGGTATTCTAAACTATGGCTACACCTTC. It codes for CASSFWDRGILNYGYTF.

This chain connects TRBV5-1 to TRBJ1-2; 8 positions agree with TRBD1. The V gene's germline CDR1 is SGHRS and CDR2 YFSETQ. Losses at the gene ends were 5 bases for V and 6 bases for J; bases not matched to a gene: 9. The CDR3 consists of 14 residues. The CDR3 here is CASSSAPGGHGYTF. DNA of the CDR3: TGCGCCAGCAGTAGCGCTCCAGGGGGCCATGGCTACACCTTC.

The rearrangement uses TRBV9 and TRBJ2-5, with 7 bases matching TRBD1. Losses at the gene ends were 3 bases for V and 2 bases for J; bases not matched to a gene: 4. The length of the CDR3 is 14 residues. Germline assignment: CDR1 SGDLS and CDR2 YYNGEE. CDR3 sequence: CASSADRDQETQYF. CDR3 coding DNA: TGTGCCAGCAGCGCCGACAGGGATCAAGAGACCCAGTACTTC.

V usage is TRBV2 and J usage is TRBJ2-7, with D maybe TRBD1 (5 bases). Trimming pared 4 bases from V and 0 bases from J, leaving 10 bases between. The CDR3 covers 14 residues. Germline values: CDR1 SNHLY, CDR2 FYNNEI. The DNA for the CDR3 is TGTGCCAGCAGTGGTCGACAGAGCTCCTACGAGCAGTACTTC. Its translation: CASSGRQSSYEQYF.

The rearrangement uses TRBV5-1 and TRBJ2-3, with TRBD2 identical over 7 bases. CDR1 and CDR2 from the germline V gene are SGHRS and YFSETQ. This CDR3 has 17 residues. Trimming removed 5 bases from V and 3 bases from J; junction bases left unmatched: 15. CDR3 coding DNA: TGCGCCAGCAGGTTAGGACCTGAAGCGGGGATAACAGATACGCAGTATTTT. This codes for CASRLGPEAGITDTQYF.

This chain connects TRBV5-1 to TRBJ2-3; 10 bases agree with TRBD2. CDR3 length: 16 amino acids. Trimming cost V 0 bases and J 0 bases; bases outside gene matches: 1. CDR1 SGHRS and CDR2 YFSETQ come from the germline V gene. The CDR3 spells CASSLGTSGSTDTQYF. The CDR3 region has the DNA TGCGCCAGCAGCTTGGGGACTAGCGGTAGCACAGATACGCAGTATTTT.

V usage is TRBV3-1 (or the pseudogene TRBV3-2) and J usage is TRBJ2-7, with no clear D. CDR3 length equals 12 residues. V was cut by 2 bases and J by 2 bases, with 4 bases left in between. The germline V gene has CDR1 LGHDT and CDR2 YNNKEL (reference sequence). This CDR3 is CASSQLPYEQYF. CDR3 nucleotide sequence: TGTGCCAGCAGCCAACTCCCCTACGAGCAGTACTTC.

This clone was recorded only once. The chain links TRBV4-2 to TRBJ2-1, with 8 positions matching TRBD2. Trimming at V came to 0 bases and at J to 6 bases, leaving 10 bases not matched to a gene. The CDR3 has 17 residues. Looked up from germline, CDR1 is LGHNA and CDR2 is YNFKEQ. The CDR3 DNA is TGTGCCAGCAGCCAAGAACGTGCGCTAGCGGGTAGCAATGAGCAGTTCTTC. Its translation: CASSQERALAGSNEQFF.

V gene TRBV6-6 combines with J gene TRBJ2-7; D ambiguous. The CDR3 consists of 13 residues. The germline gives CDR1 MNHNY, CDR2 SVGAGI (reference sequence). Trimming took off 5 bases at V and 3 bases at J, with 11 bases between the two ends. The CDR3 nucleotides are TGTGCCAGCAGTCACACGGAGCTCTACGAGCAGTACTTC. Protein sequence: CASSHTELYEQYF.

The J gene is TRBJ2-2, the V gene TRBV28; 10 bases map to TRBD1. The CDR3 length is 19 residues. Per the germline V gene, CDR1 is MDHEN and CDR2 is SYDVKM. Trimming at V came to 6 bases and at J to 7 bases, leaving 20 bases not matched to a gene. CDR3 amino acids: CASSLIPGTGEVFIGELFF. The CDR3 DNA reads as TGTGCCAGCAGCCTCATACCCGGGACAGGGGAGGTTTTCATCGGGGAGCTGTTTTTT.

The chain couples TRBV10-2 to TRBJ1-1; D remains unclear. The CDR3 is 13 residues long. CDR1 WSHSY and CDR2 SAAADI come from the germline V gene. The V end lost 10 bases, the J end lost 2 bases, and 14 bases lay between the germline ends. The CDR3 is CATRPDPNTEAFF. In DNA form, the CDR3 reads TGCGCCACGAGGCCTGACCCTAACACTGAAGCTTTCTTT.

The genes are TRBV27 and TRBJ2-1; TRBD2 might be the D (5 bases). The V and J ends lost 5 bases and 6 bases respectively, with 14 bases between them. The CDR3 totals 14 residues. Germline V lookup: CDR1 MNHEY, CDR2 SMNVEV (reference sequence). The CDR3 here is CASSMFVAGNEQFF. The CDR3 nucleotides are TGTGCCAGCAGTATGTTCGTTGCGGGCAATGAGCAGTTCTTC.

This clone turned up a few times. The gene calls are TRBV2 and TRBJ2-5; perhaps TRBD2 as D (6 bases). Trimming took 4 bases from V and 2 from J, leaving 11 bases between them. Germline CDR1 reads SNHLY; CDR2 reads FYNNEI. This CDR3 is built from 14 residues. This chain's CDR3 is CASSARDLQETQYF. The CDR3, as DNA: TGTGCCAGCAGTGCCCGGGACTTGCAAGAGACCCAGTACTTC.

This chain uses TRBV11-2 with TRBJ1-3; D unclear. With 2 bases removed from V and 2 bases from J, the gap between germline ends came to 4 bases. The CDR3 has 13 residues. The V gene's germline CDR1 is SGHAT and CDR2 FQNNGV. The CDR3 nucleotides read TGTGCCAGCAGCTTACGGGCTGGAAACACCATATATTTT. Residues: CASSLRAGNTIYF.